These 22 T cell receptor beta chains originate from one sample sequenced in a study of cytomegalovirus exposure and HLA in healthy donors. Primers: 60 Vbeta forward and 13 Jbeta reverse. Only in-frame clones appear in the TCRdb table, and some are missing; sequencing was by immunoSEQ multiplex PCR. The repertoire holds approximately 210,000 clones, with approximately 85% as singletons. Sequenced input: PBMCs. These receptors were collected from a man between 18 and 35 years old in good health and CMV-seronegative.

This clone appeared a few times. This chain uses TRBV15 with TRBJ1-5, with 9 bases fitting TRBD1. This CDR3 is built from 16 residues. Per germline, CDR1 LNHNV and CDR2 YYDKDF (reference sequence). Losses at the gene ends were 0 bases for V and 5 bases for J; bases not matched to a gene: 5. Here the CDR3 reads CATSRDGQGRDQPQHF. CDR3 in DNA: TGTGCCACCAGCAGAGATGGACAGGGGAGGGATCAGCCCCAGCATTTT.

The chain carries TRBV7-9 and TRBJ2-1; weak D call: TRBD1 (6 bases). Trimming stripped 5 bases from V and 5 bases from J, with 13 bases between. This CDR3 has 14 amino acids. Germline V gene lookup returns CDR1 SEHNR and CDR2 FQNEAQ (reference sequence). CDR3 amino acids: CASSKQGLHNEQFF. The CDR3 bases are TGTGCCAGCAGCAAACAGGGTCTCCACAATGAGCAGTTCTTC. Together with reference TRBV7-9 and TRBJ2-1, the CDR3 gives the full variable domain: DTGVSQNPRHKITKRGQNVTFRCDPISEHNRLYWYRQTLGQGPEFLTYFQNEAQLEKSRLLSDRFSAERPKGSFSTLEIQRTEQGDSAMYLCASSKQGLHNEQFFGPGTRLTVL.

This clone was detected only once. The CDR3 DNA follows: TGTGCCTGGAGTGTACGACAGGGGCATGGCTACACCTTC. It encodes CAWSVRQGHGYTF. This chain connects TRBV30 to TRBJ1-2; 8 nucleotides align to TRBD1. V shed 0 bases, J shed 6 bases, and the junction held 3 bases outside the gene matches. Germline CDR1 GTSNPN, CDR2 SVGIG (reference sequence). The CDR3 loop spans 13 amino acids.

This clone was counted a few times. V and J are TRBV4-1 and TRBJ2-3; 9 bases map to TRBD1. The junction had 4 bases not matched to a gene; V was cut back by 4 bases and J by 5 bases. Germline V gene sequence: CDR1 MGHRA, CDR2 YSYEKL. This CDR3 has 14 amino acids. The CDR3 loop is CASSPGTGRDTQYF. CDR3 in DNA: TGCGCCAGCAGCCCCGGGACAGGGAGAGATACGCAGTATTTT.

The chain uses TRBV7-8 and TRBJ2-2; TRBD2 agrees at 7 bases. The CDR3 is made up of 18 amino acids. Germline V gene lookup returns CDR1 SGHVS and CDR2 FQNEAQ. V shed 4 bases, J shed 6 bases, and the junction held 17 bases outside the gene matches. The CDR3 sequence is CASSSLPSGPTWSGELFF. The CDR3 DNA sequence: TGTGCCAGCAGCTCCCTCCCTAGCGGCCCCACGTGGTCCGGGGAGCTGTTTTTT.

This chain connects TRBV29-1 to TRBJ2-3; 8 nucleotides agree with TRBD2. CDR1 is SQVTM and CDR2 is ANQGSEA in the germline V gene. The CDR3 length is 13 residues. The J segment lost 4 bases and the V segment lost 1 base, leaving 1 base of the junction unmatched. The DNA of the CDR3 is TGCAGCGTTGAAGTCGGGAGGGCAGATACGCAGTATTTT. Its translation: CSVEVGRADTQYF.

This clone has only a few counts. J is TRBJ2-5 and V is TRBV7-8, with 7 bases aligning to TRBD1. The CDR3 runs 15 residues. V was pared by 1 base and J by 4 bases, with 6 bases of the junction left unmatched. The V gene's germline CDR1 is SGHVS and CDR2 FQNEAQ. This CDR3 reads CASSLGVGGGETQYF. In DNA form, the CDR3 reads TGTGCCAGCAGCTTAGGGGTAGGGGGCGGAGAGACCCAGTACTTC.

This chain uses TRBV4-1 with TRBJ1-4; 7 bases fit TRBD1. The CDR3 sequence is 15 residues long. Per germline, CDR1 MGHRA and CDR2 YSYEKL. The trim removed 4 bases at V and 4 bases at J, leaving 6 bases unmatched. This CDR3 is CASSPTGQDNEKLFF. Written as DNA, the CDR3 is TGCGCCAGCAGCCCTACCGGACAGGATAATGAAAAACTGTTTTTT.

This chain links TRBV2 with TRBJ2-5; 8 bases align to TRBD1. This CDR3 is 13 amino acids long. Germline V lookup: CDR1 SNHLY, CDR2 FYNNEI. Unmatched junction bases numbered 2, after V lost 6 bases and J lost 2 bases. CDR3 coding DNA: TGTGCCAGCAGCCGGACAGGGCAAGAGACCCAGTACTTC. Protein: CASSRTGQETQYF.

This clone appeared a few times. The chain carries TRBV19 and TRBJ2-1, with 11 bases matching TRBD2. The CDR3 runs to 15 residues. CDR1 and CDR2 (germline): LNHDA, SQIVND (reference sequence). V gave up 6 bases and J gave up 9 bases; unmatched junction bases: 10. The CDR3 protein is CASSPGTSGFGEQFF. CDR3 sequence (DNA): TGTGCCAGTAGCCCTGGGACTAGCGGTTTCGGTGAGCAGTTCTTC.

This chain links TRBV2 with TRBJ1-2, with a weak D call TRBD1 (5 bases). The CDR3 totals 14 residues. Trimming pared 9 bases from V and 6 bases from J, leaving 20 bases between. CDR1 is SNHLY and CDR2 is FYNNEI in the germline V gene. The CDR3 here is CASKSFLAGDGYTF. As DNA, the CDR3 is TGTGCCAGTAAGAGCTTCCTCGCGGGGGATGGCTACACCTTC.

This clone was seen only a few times. The chain combines TRBV7-8 with TRBJ1-1; D possibly corresponds to TRBD1 (6 bases). The CDR3 is 13 amino acids. Germline V gene lookup returns CDR1 SGHVS and CDR2 FQNEAQ. The germline V and J ends were trimmed by 1 base and 5 bases, with 8 bases remaining between them. In DNA, the CDR3 is TGTGCCAGCAGCTTAGATAGGGGGACTGAAGCTTTCTTT. Its protein product is CASSLDRGTEAFF.

The genes are TRBV4-3 and TRBJ2-3, with TRBD2 identical over 10 bases. CDR1 is LGHNA, CDR2 YSLEER, per germline. V shed 0 bases and J 6 bases; nucleotides not matched to a gene: 9. CDR3 length equals 17 residues. The CDR3 is CASSQEVSSGSADTQYF. In DNA form, the CDR3 reads TGCGCCAGCAGCCAAGAGGTCTCTAGCGGGAGTGCTGATACGCAGTATTTT.

The chain joins TRBV5-6 to TRBJ1-2, with D possibly TRBD1 on 5 matching bases. The ends were cut back, 0 bases at V and 9 bases at J, with 12 bases in the middle. The CDR3 has 13 amino acids. Germline V gene lookup returns CDR1 SGHDT and CDR2 YYEEEE. The chain's CDR3 is CASSLVGVRSYTF. The CDR3 coding sequence is TGTGCCAGCAGCTTGGTAGGGGTTCGAAGCTACACCTTC.

The rearrangement uses TRBV5-3 and TRBJ1-5, with no clear D. TRBV5-3 is assigned to the ORF class and has an uncertain function. The V gene lost 0 bases and the J gene lost 0 bases, with 10 bases spanning the gap. The CDR3 is 16 residues long. CDR3 nucleotides: TGTGCCAGAAGCTTGGTCGAGAAATATAGCAATCAGCCCCAGCATTTT. It yields the protein CARSLVEKYSNQPQHF.

This clone was found once. The V and J genes are TRBV4-3 and TRBJ2-5; D is ambiguous. Judging by the DNA end, TRBJ2-7 fits better; the J call may be wrong. This CDR3 contains 14 residues. CDR1 and CDR2 from the germline V gene are LGHNA and YSLEER. The CDR3 region has the DNA TGCGCCAGCAGCCAAGATATTGCCGCCTACGAGCAGTACTTC. Translated: CASSQDIAAYEQYF.

A few counts support this clone. The J gene is TRBJ1-1, the V gene TRBV5-5, with D possibly TRBD1 on 6 matching bases. V lost 2 bases and J 2 bases, leaving 22 bases between the germline ends. The CDR3 contains 18 residues. Looked up from germline, CDR1 is SGHKS and CDR2 is YYEKEE (reference sequence). CDR3 in DNA: TGTGCCAGCAGCTTCATTCCATCCTCAGGGGCGGAAAACACTGAAGCTTTCTTT. Residues: CASSFIPSSGAENTEAFF.

This clone was seen more than once but under ten times. The gene calls are TRBV15 and TRBJ1-5; D may be TRBD1 (5 bases). V gave up 0 bases and J gave up 7 bases, with 13 bases separating them. The CDR3 is 15 residues long. The germline gives CDR1 LNHNV, CDR2 YYDKDF (reference sequence). The CDR3 nucleotides read TGTGCCACCAGCAGAGATAGGGGCCCGTCGCAGCCCCAGCATTTT. This sequence encodes CATSRDRGPSQPQHF.

The chain couples TRBV30 to TRBJ2-5, with a possible D match to TRBD1 (6 bases). Between the trimmed V and J ends, which lost 8 bases and 3 bases, there was a span of 19 bases. CDR3 size: 14 residues. The germline gives CDR1 GTSNPN, CDR2 SVGIG (reference sequence). CDR3 DNA: TGTGCCCGGGGTCGACAGGCGACTGAAGAGACCCAGTACTTC. Translation gives CARGRQATEETQYF.

V usage is TRBV5-6 and J usage is TRBJ1-3; D is unclear. Germline CDR1 reads SGHDT; CDR2 reads YYEEEE. V was trimmed by 0 bases and J by 4 bases, leaving 11 bases between them. CDR3 size: 15 residues. In DNA, the CDR3 is TGTGCCAGCAGCTTGGCGGCGGGGATAGGAAACACCATATATTTT. Its translation: CASSLAAGIGNTIYF.

The chain is built from TRBV13 and TRBJ2-5; TRBD1 aligns across 10 bases. The ends lost 5 bases at V and 5 bases at J; junction bases unmatched: 8. CDR1 is PRHDT, CDR2 FYEKMQ, per germline (reference sequence). CDR3 length: 15 residues. DNA for the CDR3: TGTGCCAGCAGCAAACCGGGACAGGGGTGGGAGACCCAGTACTTC. Its protein product is CASSKPGQGWETQYF. Together with reference TRBV13 and TRBJ2-5, the CDR3 gives the full variable domain: AAGVIQSPRHLIKEKRETATLKCYPIPRHDTVYWYQQGPGQDPQFLISFYEKMQSDKGSIPDRFSAQQFSDYHSELNMSSLELGDSALYFCASSKPGQGWETQYFGPGTRLLVL.

The rearrangement uses TRBV28 and TRBJ2-7; no clear D gene. The CDR3 has 12 amino acids. Germline CDR1 MDHEN, CDR2 SYDVKM. V gave up 6 bases and J gave up 3 bases, with 9 bases separating them. The CDR3 nucleotides are TGTGCCAGCAGCCCTTACGGCTACGAGCAGTACTTC. Its translation: CASSPYGYEQYF.